A single sample is the source of the 23 T cell receptor beta chains below, sequenced in a study of T cells after yellow fever vaccination. MiXCR, run by TCRdb on the 5' RACE reads, gives a single entry per CDR3 protein. The data show roughly 320,000 distinct CDR3 sequences, roughly 10% seen once. The specimen comprised CD4+ T cells sorted from PBMCs, sampled 45 days after the yellow fever booster vaccination. The receptors derive from a man between 18 and 29 years old who received the YFV17D yellow fever vaccine.

This clonotype was observed a handful of times. J is TRBJ1-2 and V is TRBV20-1; D unresolved. Per the germline V gene, CDR1 is DFQATT and CDR2 is SNEGSKA (reference sequence). CDR3 size: 12 residues. V lost 2 bases to trimming and J lost 4 bases, with 8 bases between them. The CDR3: CSARTSVYGYTF. The DNA for the CDR3 is TGCAGTGCTAGAACTTCTGTCTATGGCTACACCTTC.

This clonotype has more than one count but fewer than ten. The rearrangement links TRBV4-2 to TRBJ2-1; possibly TRBD2 for D (6 bases). The CDR3 has 15 residues. Trimming shortened V by 3 bases and J by 3 bases, and 12 bases separated the two germline ends. CDR1 and CDR2 (germline): LGHNA, YNFKEQ. Here the CDR3 reads CASSQGTRNYNEQFF. CDR3 in DNA: TGTGCCAGCAGCCAGGGGACTCGGAACTACAATGAGCAGTTCTTC.

This clonotype was seen more than once but under ten times. CDR3 bases: TGTGCCAGCAGTACCGGGACTAAGGCGCAGTATTTT. It codes for CASSTGTKAQYF. The chain combines TRBV12-3 or TRBV12-4 with TRBJ2-3; 7 positions match TRBD2. CDR3 size: 12 residues. The V and J ends lost 5 bases and 10 bases, in that order; junction bases with no gene match: 6.

The chain combines TRBV5-4 with TRBJ2-3, with 7 bases matching TRBD1. Germline V gene lookup returns CDR1 SGHNT and CDR2 YYREEE (reference sequence). Trimming removed 3 bases from V and 0 bases from J; junction bases left unmatched: 7. The length of the CDR3 is 16 residues. DNA for the CDR3: TGTGCCAGCAGCTCAGGGACAGCAGCGAGCACAGATACGCAGTATTTT. Protein product: CASSSGTAASTDTQYF.

The gene calls are TRBV7-2 and TRBJ1-6; a possible D gene is TRBD1 (5 bases). There are 16 residues in the CDR3. The V end lost 5 bases, the J end lost 0 bases, and 11 bases lay between the germline ends. Germline-derived CDR1 and CDR2 are SGHTA and FQGNSA. CDR3 sequence reads: CASSLGRNSYNSPLHF. The DNA of the CDR3 is TGTGCCAGCAGCCTGGGACGGAACTCCTATAATTCACCCCTCCACTTT.

This clonotype turned up a few times. The chain recombines TRBV7-8 with TRBJ2-1; 11 bases fit TRBD2. CDR3 size: 20 residues. Germline CDR1 SGHVS, CDR2 FQNEAQ. J gave up 6 bases and V 0 bases, and 16 bases lay outside the gene matches. Written as DNA, the CDR3 is TGTGCCAGCAGCTTAGCTCGGTTAGCAACCGGGACTAGCGGTGGCAATGAGCAGTTCTTC. Amino acids: CASSLARLATGTSGGNEQFF. The full variable domain, rest sourced from reference TRBV7-8 and TRBJ2-1, is GAGVSQSPRYKVAKRGQDVALRCDPISGHVSLFWYQQALGQGPEFLTYFQNEAQLDKSGLPSDRFFAERPEGSVSTLKIQRTQQEDSAVYLCASSLARLATGTSGGNEQFFGPGTRLTVL.

This clonotype was seen a few times. J is TRBJ1-1 and V is TRBV6-5; D unclear. CDR3 length equals 14 residues. Germline V gene data show CDR1 as MNHEY and CDR2 as SVGAGI. Trimming removed 5 bases at V and 0 bases at J, with 10 bases between. CDR3 DNA: TGTGCCAGCAGTCCGGGAGGCATGAACACTGAAGCTTTCTTT. Residues: CASSPGGMNTEAFF.

This chain joins TRBV6-2 or TRBV6-3 and TRBJ2-6, with D unresolved. V shed 2 bases and J shed 0 bases, with 8 bases lying between them. The CDR3 spans 16 residues. The V gene's germline CDR1 is MNHEY and CDR2 SVGEGT. Written as DNA, the CDR3 is TGTGCCAGCAGTTACGTCAGGTCCTCTGGGGCCAACGTCCTGACTTTC. It yields the protein CASSYVRSSGANVLTF.

The sample holds a few counts of this clonotype. The rearrangement links TRBV6-5 to TRBJ1-3; 8 bases are shared with TRBD1. CDR3 length: 15 amino acids. After removal of 5 bases from V and 4 bases from J, the junction contained 7 bases not matched to a gene. Germline V CDR1 and CDR2: MNHEY, SVGAGI. The CDR3 region is CASSRQGLQGNTIYF. Written as DNA, the CDR3 is TGTGCCAGCAGTCGACAGGGGCTTCAGGGAAACACCATATATTTT.

The chain employs TRBV18 and TRBJ1-5; 11 nucleotides agree with TRBD1. V was pared by 4 bases and J by 8 bases, with 10 bases of the junction left unmatched. This CDR3 is 16 amino acids long. The germline V gene encodes CDR1 KGHSH and CDR2 LQKENI. CDR3 sequence (DNA): TGTGCCAGCTCACAAACGACCGGGACAGGGGGAGAGCCCCAGCATTTT. It encodes CASSQTTGTGGEPQHF.

This clonotype was picked up a small number of times. This chain joins TRBV5-1 and TRBJ2-3; TRBD2 matches at 12 bases. Germline V CDR1 and CDR2: SGHRS, YFSETQ. V dropped 4 bases and J dropped 8; count of bases not matched to a gene: 5. The CDR3 extends over 14 amino acids. The CDR3 nucleotides read TGCGCCAGCAGCGCGGGACTAGCGGGTGTTACGCAGTATTTT. It codes for CASSAGLAGVTQYF.

There are a few counts of this clonotype. The rearrangement joins TRBV9 to TRBJ2-3; TRBD2 agrees at 10 bases. Germline V CDR1 and CDR2: SGDLS, YYNGEE. CDR3 length: 17 amino acids. V was clipped by 0 bases and J by 1 base; unmatched bases: 5. The CDR3 here is CASSVGISGGGTDTQYF. CDR3 sequence (DNA): TGTGCCAGCAGCGTAGGTATCAGCGGGGGGGGCACAGATACGCAGTATTTT.

This clonotype turned up a few times. The chain recombines TRBV12-3 or TRBV12-4 with TRBJ1-2, with D possibly being TRBD1 (5 bases). The germline V and J ends were trimmed by 10 bases and 3 bases, with 15 bases remaining between them. The CDR3 totals 13 residues. CDR3 protein: CATHHDSHYGYTF. CDR3 coding DNA: TGTGCCACCCATCACGACAGCCACTATGGCTACACCTTC.

The genes are TRBV20-1 and TRBJ1-3; 11 bases are a match to TRBD1. The CDR3 is 15 residues long. V lost 0 bases, J lost 4 bases, and 2 bases stayed unmatched. Germline CDR1 is DFQATT and CDR2 is SNEGSKA (reference sequence). The chain's CDR3 is CSARDWTGGGNTIYF. The DNA for the CDR3 is TGCAGTGCTAGAGATTGGACAGGGGGCGGAAACACCATATATTTT.

The chain recombines TRBV4-3 with TRBJ1-6; D possibly corresponds to TRBD1 (6 bases). The V end lost 4 bases, the J end lost 10 bases, and 26 bases lay between the germline ends. This CDR3 is 18 amino acids long. Germline lookup yields CDR1 LGHNA and CDR2 YSLEER. The CDR3 is CASSLLGGSGVYRSPLHF. CDR3 DNA: TGCGCCAGCAGCCTCCTTGGGGGCTCAGGGGTATATCGATCACCCCTCCACTTT.

In this sample, this clonotype turned up a few times. The chain is built from TRBV7-6 and TRBJ1-1; D may be TRBD1 (5 bases). Germline V lookup: CDR1 SGHVS, CDR2 FNYEAQ. With 3 bases removed from V and 4 bases from J, the gap between germline ends came to 12 bases. The CDR3 spans 14 residues. This chain's CDR3 is CASSLGTEVTEAFF. CDR3 nucleotide sequence: TGTGCCAGCAGCTTGGGGACGGAGGTCACTGAAGCTTTCTTT.

Ten or more counts support this clonotype. The chain couples TRBV5-1 to TRBJ2-7, with 11 bases matching TRBD1. The V gene's germline CDR1 is SGHRS and CDR2 YFSETQ. The V segment lost 4 bases and the J segment 3 bases; nucleotides outside the gene matches: 3. The CDR3 runs 14 residues. CDR3 nucleotide sequence: TGCGCCAGCAGCCCTGGGACAGGGGGCTACGAGCAGTACTTC. This gives the protein CASSPGTGGYEQYF.

This clonotype has more than one count but fewer than ten. This rearrangement joins TRBV7-3 to TRBJ2-1; no clear D. The CDR3 consists of 15 residues. Between the trimmed V and J ends, which lost 5 bases and 0 bases, there was a span of 11 bases. Germline V gives CDR1 SGHTA, CDR2 FQGTGA. The CDR3 nucleotides are TGTGCCAGCAGCCCCGGCCGTAGCTCCTACAATGAGCAGTTCTTC. Translation gives CASSPGRSSYNEQFF.

This clonotype was detected ten times or more. DNA of the CDR3: TGTGCCAGCAGTGTACAGGGGGGGCACGAGCAGTACGTC. It specifies CASSVQGGHEQYV. The rearrangement uses TRBV7-2 and TRBJ2-7, with D perhaps TRBD1 (8 bases). V was cut by 6 bases and J by 5 bases, with 14 bases left in between. Germline values: CDR1 SGHTA, CDR2 FQGNSA. The CDR3 has 13 amino acids.

The table lists this clonotype with a few counts. CDR3 DNA: TGTGCCAGCGGAGCTAGCGGGGGATCCGATACGCAGTATTTT. Translation: CASGASGGSDTQYF. The chain carries TRBV7-9 and TRBJ2-3; 10 bases fit TRBD2. The CDR3 has 14 residues. The germline V gene encodes CDR1 SEHNR and CDR2 FQNEAQ (reference sequence). With 8 bases clipped from V and 6 bases from J, the junction kept 8 bases outside the gene matches. The whole variable domain, remainder taken from reference TRBV7-9 and TRBJ2-3, is DTGVSQNPRHKITKRGQNVTFRCDPISEHNRLYWYRQTLGQGPEFLTYFQNEAQLEKSRLLSDRFSAERPKGSFSTLEIQRTEQGDSAMYLCASGASGGSDTQYFGPGTRLTVL.

The chain uses TRBV5-1 and TRBJ1-3, with D possibly matching TRBD1 (6 bases). The CDR3 spans 16 residues. Germline CDR1 and CDR2: SGHRS and YFSETQ. V lost 0 bases and J 3 bases, leaving 13 bases between the germline ends. This chain's CDR3 is CASSLAVTGSGNTIYF. The CDR3 coding sequence is TGCGCCAGCAGCTTGGCCGTTACAGGGAGTGGAAACACCATATATTTT.

The rearrangement uses TRBV4-1 and TRBJ2-5; 10 bases fit TRBD1. CDR3 length: 14 amino acids. V gave up 4 bases and J gave up 13 bases; unmatched junction bases: 12. Looked up from germline, CDR1 is MGHRA and CDR2 is YSYEKL. Here the CDR3 DNA reads TGCGCCAGCAGCCCCCCGGGACAGGGGCCCGTCGTGTACTTC. This codes for CASSPPGQGPVVYF.

The chain links TRBV11-3 to TRBJ2-1, with D unclear. CDR3 size: 13 residues. Germline CDR1 reads SGHNT; CDR2 reads YENEEA. Trimming left V 4 bases short and J 7 bases short, with 11 bases between. CDR3 sequence: CASSSRNVNEQFF. The CDR3 nucleotides read TGTGCCAGCAGCTCTCGAAACGTGAATGAGCAGTTCTTC. Based on the CDR3 plus reference TRBV11-3 and TRBJ2-1, the full variable domain is EAGVVQSPRYKIIEKKQPVAFWCNPISGHNTLYWYLQNLGQGPELLIRYENEEAVDDSQLPKDRFSAERLKGVDSTLKIQPAELGDSAVYLCASSSRNVNEQFFGPGTRLTVL.